This T cell receptor beta chain originates from a study of T cells after yellow fever vaccination. About the study: The fractions with low cell numbers were processed using SMART-Seq v4 Ultra Low Input.

TCRdb re-called the 5' RACE reads through MiXCR, storing one row per CDR3 protein. The table includes about 320,000 distinct CDR3 sequences, roughly 4.3% detected once. General observations from the study: The secondary T-cell response peaked on day 5, not day 15, but was weaker. Most clones from primary vaccination were detected again post-booster (roughly 96% CD4, about 85% CD8).

V was trimmed by 6 bases and J by 1 base, leaving 12 bases between them. Germline-derived CDR1 and CDR2 are DFQATT and SNEGSKA (reference sequence). The CDR3 contains 13 residues. In its sample, this clonotype was seen a few times. Its specificity is unknown. J is TRBJ1-1 and V is TRBV20-1; D ambiguous. This receptor was identified in a man between 18 and 35 years old who received the YFV17D yellow fever vaccine. This material consisted of PBMCs, taken 15 days after the yellow fever booster vaccination. This CDR3 reads CSAHLPGNTEAFF. CDR3 DNA sequence: TGCAGTGCCCACCTGCCAGGGAACACTGAAGCTTTCTTT.